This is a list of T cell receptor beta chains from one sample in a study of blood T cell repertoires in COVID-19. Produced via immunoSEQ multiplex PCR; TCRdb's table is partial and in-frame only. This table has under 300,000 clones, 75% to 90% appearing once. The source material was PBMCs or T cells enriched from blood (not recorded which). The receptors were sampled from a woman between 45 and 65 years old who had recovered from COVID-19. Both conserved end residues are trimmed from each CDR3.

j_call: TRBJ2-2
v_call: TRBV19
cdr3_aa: ASRRQGGTGELF

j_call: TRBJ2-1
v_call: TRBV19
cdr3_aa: ASNRQGDRYNEQF

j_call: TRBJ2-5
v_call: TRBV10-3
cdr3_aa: AISESIGAQTAQY

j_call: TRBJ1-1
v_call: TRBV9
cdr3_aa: ASSPHRSQNTEAF

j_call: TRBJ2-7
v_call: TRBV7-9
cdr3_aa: ASSFSSGAYEQY

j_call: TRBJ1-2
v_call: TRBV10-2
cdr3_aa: ASRGQGASGYT

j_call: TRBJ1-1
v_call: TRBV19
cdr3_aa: ASSMWGVNTEAF

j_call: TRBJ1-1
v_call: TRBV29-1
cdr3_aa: SVSGGPNTEAF

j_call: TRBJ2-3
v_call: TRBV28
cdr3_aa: ASSRQGIRTDTQY

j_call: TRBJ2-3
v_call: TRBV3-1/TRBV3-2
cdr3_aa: ASSQQPGLASTQY

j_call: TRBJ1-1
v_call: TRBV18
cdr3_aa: ASSPRWGENTEAF

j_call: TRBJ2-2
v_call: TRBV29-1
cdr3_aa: SVEERGPGELF

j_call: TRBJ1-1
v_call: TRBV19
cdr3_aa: ASSALQGANTEAF

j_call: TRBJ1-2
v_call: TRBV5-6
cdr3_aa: ASSLERMGTGRFYGYT

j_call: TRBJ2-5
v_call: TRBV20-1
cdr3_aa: SASRGRNLGTQY

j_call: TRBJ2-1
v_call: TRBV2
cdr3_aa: ASSEGAVKQF

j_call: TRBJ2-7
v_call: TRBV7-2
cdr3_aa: ASSLVAGDYEQY

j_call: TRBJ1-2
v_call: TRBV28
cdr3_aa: ASSGGGYGYT

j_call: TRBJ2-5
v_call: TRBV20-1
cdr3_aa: SASLWEGRETQY

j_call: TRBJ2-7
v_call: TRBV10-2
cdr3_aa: ASSAPGALMYNEQY

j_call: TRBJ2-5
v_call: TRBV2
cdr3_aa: ASSDQGVVGETQY

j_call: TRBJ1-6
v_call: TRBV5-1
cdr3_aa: ASRVEGNSPLH

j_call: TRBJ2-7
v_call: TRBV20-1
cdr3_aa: SARDYEQY

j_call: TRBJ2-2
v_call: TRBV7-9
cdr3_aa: ASSLQGMATNTGELF

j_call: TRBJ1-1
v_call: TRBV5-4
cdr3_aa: ASSLDRQGGTEAF

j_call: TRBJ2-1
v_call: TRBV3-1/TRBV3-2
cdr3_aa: ASSQAGGRGNNEQF

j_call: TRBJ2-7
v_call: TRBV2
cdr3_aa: ASSEFITGGSYEQY